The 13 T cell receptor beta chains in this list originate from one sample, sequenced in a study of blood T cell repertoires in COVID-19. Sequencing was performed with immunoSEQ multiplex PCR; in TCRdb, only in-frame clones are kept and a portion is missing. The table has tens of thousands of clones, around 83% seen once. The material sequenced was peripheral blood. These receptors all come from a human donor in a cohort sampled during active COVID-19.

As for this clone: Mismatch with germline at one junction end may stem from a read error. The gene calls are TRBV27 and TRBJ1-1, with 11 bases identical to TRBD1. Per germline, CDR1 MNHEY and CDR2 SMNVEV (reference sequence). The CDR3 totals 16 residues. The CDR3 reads CASTLTGTGGYTEAFF. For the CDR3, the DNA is TGTGCCAGCACTTTAACCGGGACAGGGGGATACACTGAAGCTTTCTTT.

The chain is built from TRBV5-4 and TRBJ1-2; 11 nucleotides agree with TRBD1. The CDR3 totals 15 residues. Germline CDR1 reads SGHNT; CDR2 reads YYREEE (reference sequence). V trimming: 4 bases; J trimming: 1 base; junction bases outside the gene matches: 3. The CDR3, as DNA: TGTGCCAGCAGCCACGGGACAGGGGGTAACTATGGCTACACCTTC. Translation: CASSHGTGGNYGYTF.

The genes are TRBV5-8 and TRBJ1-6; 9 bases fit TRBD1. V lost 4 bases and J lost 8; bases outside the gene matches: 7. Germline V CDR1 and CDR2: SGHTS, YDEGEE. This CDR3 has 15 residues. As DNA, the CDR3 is TGTGCCAGCAGCCCACGGACAGGGGTGGATTCACCCCTCCACTTT. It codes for CASSPRTGVDSPLHF.

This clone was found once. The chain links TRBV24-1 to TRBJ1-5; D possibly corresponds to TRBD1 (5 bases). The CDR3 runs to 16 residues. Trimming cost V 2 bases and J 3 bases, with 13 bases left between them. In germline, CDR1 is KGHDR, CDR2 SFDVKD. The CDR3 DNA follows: TGTGCCACCAGTGATTGGGGGGACGGCCCCAATCAGCCCCAGCATTTT. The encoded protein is CATSDWGDGPNQPQHF.

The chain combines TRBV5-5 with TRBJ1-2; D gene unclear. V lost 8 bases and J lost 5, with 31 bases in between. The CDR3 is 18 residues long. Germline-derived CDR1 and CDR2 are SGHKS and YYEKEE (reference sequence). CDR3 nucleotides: TGTGCCAGTTCCCCGAGTAACTCCGCGTTTCTACGCGGATATGGCTACACCTTC. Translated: CASSPSNSAFLRGYGYTF.

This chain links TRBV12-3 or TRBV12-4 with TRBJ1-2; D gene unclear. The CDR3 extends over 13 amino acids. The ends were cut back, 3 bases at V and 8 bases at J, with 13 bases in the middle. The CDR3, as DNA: TGTGCCAGCAGTTTCCCAGGATCGAGAGGCTACACCTTC. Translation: CASSFPGSRGYTF.

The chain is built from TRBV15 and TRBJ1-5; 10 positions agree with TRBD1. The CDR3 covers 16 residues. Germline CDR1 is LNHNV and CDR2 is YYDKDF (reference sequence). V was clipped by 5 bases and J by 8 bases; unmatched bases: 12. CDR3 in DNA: TGTGCCACCAGCGGCACTAACCGGGACAGGGGCGAGCCCCAGCATTTT. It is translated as CATSGTNRDRGEPQHF.

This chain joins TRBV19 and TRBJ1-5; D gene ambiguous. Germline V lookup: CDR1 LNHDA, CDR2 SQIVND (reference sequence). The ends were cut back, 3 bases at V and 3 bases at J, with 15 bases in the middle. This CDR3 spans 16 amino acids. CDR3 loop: CASSIIPDTYNQPQHF. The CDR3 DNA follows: TGTGCCAGTAGTATTATTCCCGACACCTACAATCAGCCCCAGCATTTT.

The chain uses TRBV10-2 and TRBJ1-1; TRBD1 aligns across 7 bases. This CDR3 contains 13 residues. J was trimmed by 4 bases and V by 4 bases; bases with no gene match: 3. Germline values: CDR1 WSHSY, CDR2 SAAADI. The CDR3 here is CASSVTGPTEAFF. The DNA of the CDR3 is TGCGCCAGCAGTGTGACAGGGCCCACTGAAGCTTTCTTT.

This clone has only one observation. CDR3 amino acids: CASGLTGGGELFF. Here the CDR3 DNA reads TGTGCTAGTGGCCTAACCGGTGGCGGGGAGCTGTTTTTT. The chain carries TRBV12-5 and TRBJ2-2; D is undetermined. The V gene's germline CDR1 is LGHNT and CDR2 FRNRAP. The CDR3 contains 13 residues. The ends were cut back, 6 bases at V and 7 bases at J, with 12 bases in the middle.

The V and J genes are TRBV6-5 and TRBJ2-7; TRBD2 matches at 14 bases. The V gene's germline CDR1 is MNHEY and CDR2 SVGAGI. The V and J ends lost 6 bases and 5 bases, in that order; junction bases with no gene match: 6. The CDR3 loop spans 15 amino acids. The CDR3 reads CASSPGTSGSDEQYF. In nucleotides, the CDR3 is TGTGCCAGCAGCCCCGGGACTAGCGGGAGTGACGAGCAGTACTTC.

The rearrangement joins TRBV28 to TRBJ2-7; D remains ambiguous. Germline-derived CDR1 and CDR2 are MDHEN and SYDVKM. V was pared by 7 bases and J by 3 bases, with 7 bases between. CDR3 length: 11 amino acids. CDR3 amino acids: CASNDNYEQYF. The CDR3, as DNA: TGTGCCAGCAACGACAACTACGAGCAGTACTTC.

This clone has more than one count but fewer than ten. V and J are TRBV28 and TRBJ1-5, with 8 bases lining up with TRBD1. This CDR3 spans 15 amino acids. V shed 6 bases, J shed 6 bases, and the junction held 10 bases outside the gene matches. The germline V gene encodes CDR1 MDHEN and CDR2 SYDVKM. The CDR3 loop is CASSSTGAMGQPQHF. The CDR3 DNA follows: TGTGCCAGCAGCTCGACAGGGGCTATGGGTCAGCCCCAGCATTTT. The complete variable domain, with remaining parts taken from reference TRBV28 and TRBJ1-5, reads DVKVTQSSRYLVKRTGEKVFLECVQDMDHENMFWYRQDPGLGLRLIYFSYDVKMKEKGDIPEGYSVSREKKERFSLILESASTNQTSMYLCASSSTGAMGQPQHFGDGTRLSIL.